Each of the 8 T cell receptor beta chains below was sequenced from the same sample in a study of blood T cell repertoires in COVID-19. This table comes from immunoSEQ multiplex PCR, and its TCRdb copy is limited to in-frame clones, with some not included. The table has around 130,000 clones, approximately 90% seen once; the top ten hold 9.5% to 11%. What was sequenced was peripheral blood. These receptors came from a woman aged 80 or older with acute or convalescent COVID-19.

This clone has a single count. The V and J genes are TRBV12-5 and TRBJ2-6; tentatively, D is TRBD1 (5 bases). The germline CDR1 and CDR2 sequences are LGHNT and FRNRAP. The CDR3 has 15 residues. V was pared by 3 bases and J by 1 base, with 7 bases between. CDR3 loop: CASGFQGSGANVLTF. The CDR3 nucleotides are TGTGCTAGTGGTTTCCAGGGATCTGGGGCCAACGTCCTGACTTTC. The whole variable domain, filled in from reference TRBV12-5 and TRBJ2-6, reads DARVTQTPRHKVTEMGQEVTMRCQPILGHNTVFWYRQTMMQGLELLAYFRNRAPLDDSGMPKDRFSAEMPDATLATLKIQPSEPRDSAVYFCASGFQGSGANVLTFGAGSRLTVL.

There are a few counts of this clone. The CDR3 DNA is TGCGCCAGCATAGTAGTAGCGGGGGCCCCGGTGAATGAGCAGTTCTTC. Residues: CASIVVAGAPVNEQFF. The genes are TRBV5-1 and TRBJ2-1, with 9 bases fitting TRBD2. With V trimmed by 6 bases and J by 7 bases, 14 bases remained unmatched. The CDR3 has 16 residues. Germline CDR1 is SGHRS and CDR2 is YFSETQ. Combining the CDR3 with reference TRBV5-1 and TRBJ2-1 gives the whole variable domain KAGVTQTPRYLIKTRGQQVTLSCSPISGHRSVSWYQQTPGQGLQFLFEYFSETQRNKGNFPGRFSGRQFSNSRSEMNVSTLELGDSALYLCASIVVAGAPVNEQFFGPGTRLTVL.

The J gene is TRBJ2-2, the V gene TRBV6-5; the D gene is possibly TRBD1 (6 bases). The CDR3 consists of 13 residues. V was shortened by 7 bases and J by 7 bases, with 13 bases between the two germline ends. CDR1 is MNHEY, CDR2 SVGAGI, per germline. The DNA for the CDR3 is TGTGCCAGCACAGGGGTACGCCGCGGGGAGCTGTTTTTT. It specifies CASTGVRRGELFF.

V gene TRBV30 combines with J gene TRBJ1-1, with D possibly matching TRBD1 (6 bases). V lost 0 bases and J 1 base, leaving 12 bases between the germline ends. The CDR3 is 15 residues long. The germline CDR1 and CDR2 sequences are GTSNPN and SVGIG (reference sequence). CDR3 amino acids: CAWSVGRGWNTEAFF. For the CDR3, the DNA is TGTGCCTGGAGTGTGGGCAGGGGTTGGAACACTGAAGCTTTCTTT.

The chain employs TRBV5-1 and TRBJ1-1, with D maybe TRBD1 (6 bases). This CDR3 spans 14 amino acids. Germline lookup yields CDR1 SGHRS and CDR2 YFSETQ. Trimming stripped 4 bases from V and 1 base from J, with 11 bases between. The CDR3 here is CASSIGGENTEAFF. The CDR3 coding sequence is TGCGCCAGCAGCATAGGGGGGGAGAACACTGAAGCTTTCTTT.

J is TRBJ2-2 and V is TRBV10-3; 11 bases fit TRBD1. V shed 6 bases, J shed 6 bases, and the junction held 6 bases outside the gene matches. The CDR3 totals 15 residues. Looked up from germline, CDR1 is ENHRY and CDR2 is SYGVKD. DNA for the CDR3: TGTGCCATCAGAACGGGGACAGGGGGTGCCGGGGAGCTGTTTTTT. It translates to CAIRTGTGGAGELFF.

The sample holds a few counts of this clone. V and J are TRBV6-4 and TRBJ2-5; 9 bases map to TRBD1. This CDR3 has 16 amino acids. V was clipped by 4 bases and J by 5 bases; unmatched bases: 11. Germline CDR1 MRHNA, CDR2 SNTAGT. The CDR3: CASSAIGTGTGETQYF. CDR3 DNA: TGTGCCAGCAGTGCCATCGGGACAGGGACGGGTGAGACCCAGTACTTC.

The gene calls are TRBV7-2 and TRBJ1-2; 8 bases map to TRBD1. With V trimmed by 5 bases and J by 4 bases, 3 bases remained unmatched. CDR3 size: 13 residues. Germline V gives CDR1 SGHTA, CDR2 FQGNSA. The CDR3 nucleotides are TGTGCCAGCAGCGAAGACAGGGGCTATGGCTACACCTTC. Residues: CASSEDRGYGYTF.